This TCR beta chain was profiled in a study of blood T cells in healthy people across ages. This clonotype came up a few times. Sample-barcoded 5' priming and a J-beta primer mix drove a second PCR of roughly 6 to 12 cycles. TCRdb reprocessed the 5' RACE reads via MiXCR and lists one record per CDR3 protein. The data contain roughly 800,000 distinct CDR3 sequences, around a quarter of them singletons. The CDR3 extends over 16 amino acids. With 2 bases clipped from V and 5 bases from J, the junction kept 7 bases outside the gene matches. This sample also appeared in a second study, on T cells of mothers and their children.

Specimen: blood. This TCR derives from a boy aged 5-17 years in good health. V usage is TRBV12-3 or TRBV12-4 and J usage is TRBJ2-5; the match to TRBD2 covers 11 bases. In DNA form, the CDR3 reads TGTGCCAGCAGTTTAACTAGCGGGGGTCTCTGGGAGACCCAGTACTTC. The encoded protein is CASSLTSGGLWETQYF.